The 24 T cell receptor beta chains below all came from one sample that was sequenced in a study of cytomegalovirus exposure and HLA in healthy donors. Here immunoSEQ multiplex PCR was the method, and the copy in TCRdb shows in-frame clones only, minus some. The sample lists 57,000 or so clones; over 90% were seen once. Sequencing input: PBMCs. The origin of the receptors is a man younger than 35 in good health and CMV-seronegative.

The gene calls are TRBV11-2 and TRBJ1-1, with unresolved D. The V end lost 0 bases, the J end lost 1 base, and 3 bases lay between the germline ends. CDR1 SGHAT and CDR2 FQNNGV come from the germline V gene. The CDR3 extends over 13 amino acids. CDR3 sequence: CASSLERNTEAFF. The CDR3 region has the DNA TGTGCCAGCAGCTTAGAGAGGAACACTGAAGCTTTCTTT.

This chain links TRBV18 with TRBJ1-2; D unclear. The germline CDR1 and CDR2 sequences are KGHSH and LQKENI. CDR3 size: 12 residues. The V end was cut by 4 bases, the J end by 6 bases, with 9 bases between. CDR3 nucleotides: TGTGCCAGCTCACGGGTTGGAGATGGCTACACCTTC. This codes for CASSRVGDGYTF. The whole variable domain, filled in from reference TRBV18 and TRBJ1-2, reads NAGVMQNPRHLVRRRGQEARLRCSPMKGHSHVYWYRQLPEEGLKFMVYLQKENIIDESGMPKERFSAEFPKEGPSILRIQQVVRGDSAAYFCASSRVGDGYTFGSGTRLTVV.

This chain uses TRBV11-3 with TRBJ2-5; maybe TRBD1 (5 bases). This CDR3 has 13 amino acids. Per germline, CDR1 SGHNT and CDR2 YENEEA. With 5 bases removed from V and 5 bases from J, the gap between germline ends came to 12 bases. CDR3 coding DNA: TGTGCCAGCAGCAGGGGCGTGGGGGAGACCCAGTACTTC. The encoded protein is CASSRGVGETQYF.

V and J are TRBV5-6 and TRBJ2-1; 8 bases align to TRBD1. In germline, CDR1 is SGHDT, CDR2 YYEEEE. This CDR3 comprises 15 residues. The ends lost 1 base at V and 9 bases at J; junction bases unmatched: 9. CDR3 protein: CASSLSKTGGREQFF. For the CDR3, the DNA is TGTGCCAGCAGCTTGAGCAAAACAGGGGGTCGTGAGCAGTTCTTC.

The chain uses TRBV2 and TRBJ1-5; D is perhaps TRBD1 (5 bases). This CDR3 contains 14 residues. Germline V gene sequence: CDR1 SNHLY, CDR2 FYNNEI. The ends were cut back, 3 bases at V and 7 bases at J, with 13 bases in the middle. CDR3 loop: CASSEGGWGQPQHF. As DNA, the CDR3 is TGTGCCAGCAGTGAGGGGGGATGGGGGCAGCCCCAGCATTTT. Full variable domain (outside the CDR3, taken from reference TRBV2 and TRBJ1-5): EPEVTQTPSHQVTQMGQEVILRCVPISNHLYFYWYRQILGQKVEFLVSFYNNEISEKSEIFDDQFSVERPDGSNFTLKIRSTKLEDSAMYFCASSEGGWGQPQHFGDGTRLSIL.

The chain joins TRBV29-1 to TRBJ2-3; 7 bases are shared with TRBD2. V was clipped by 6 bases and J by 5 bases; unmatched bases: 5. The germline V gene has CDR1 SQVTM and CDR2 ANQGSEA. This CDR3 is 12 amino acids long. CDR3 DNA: TGCAGCGTGGGCGGGAGACAAGATACGCAGTATTTT. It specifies CSVGGRQDTQYF.

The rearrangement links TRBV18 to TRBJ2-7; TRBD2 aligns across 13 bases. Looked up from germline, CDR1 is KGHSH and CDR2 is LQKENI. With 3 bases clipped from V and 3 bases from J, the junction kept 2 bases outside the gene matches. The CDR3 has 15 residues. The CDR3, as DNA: TGTGCCAGCTCACCCGGGACTAGCGGGAACTACGAGCAGTACTTC. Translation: CASSPGTSGNYEQYF.

The DNA of the CDR3 is TGCGCCAGCAGAGCTGGACAGGGGAACACTGAAGCTTTCTTT. Residues: CASRAGQGNTEAFF. This chain links TRBV4-3 with TRBJ1-1, with 8 bases matching TRBD1. The J segment lost 1 base and the V segment lost 6 bases, leaving 4 bases of the junction unmatched. This CDR3 region has 14 residues. CDR1 is LGHNA and CDR2 is YSLEER in the germline V gene.

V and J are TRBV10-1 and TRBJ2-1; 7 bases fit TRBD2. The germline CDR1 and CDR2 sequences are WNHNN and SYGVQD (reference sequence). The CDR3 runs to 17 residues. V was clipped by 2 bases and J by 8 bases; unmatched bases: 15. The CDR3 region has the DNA TGCGCCAGCAGTGAGCCGAGGGCGGGAGATTTTTTCCATGAGCAGTTCTTC. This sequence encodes CASSEPRAGDFFHEQFF.

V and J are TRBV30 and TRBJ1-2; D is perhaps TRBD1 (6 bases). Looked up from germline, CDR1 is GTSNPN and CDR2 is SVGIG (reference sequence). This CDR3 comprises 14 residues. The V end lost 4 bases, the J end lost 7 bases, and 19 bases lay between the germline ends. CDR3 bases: TGTGCCTGGATAGGCAGGGGATGGTTTAGTGGCTACACCTTC. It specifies CAWIGRGWFSGYTF.

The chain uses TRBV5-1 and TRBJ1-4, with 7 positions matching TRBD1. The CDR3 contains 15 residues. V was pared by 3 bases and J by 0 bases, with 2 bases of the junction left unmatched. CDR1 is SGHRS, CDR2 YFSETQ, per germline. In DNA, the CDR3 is TGCGCCAGCAGCTCGGGACAGACAACTAATGAAAAACTGTTTTTT. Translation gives CASSSGQTTNEKLFF.

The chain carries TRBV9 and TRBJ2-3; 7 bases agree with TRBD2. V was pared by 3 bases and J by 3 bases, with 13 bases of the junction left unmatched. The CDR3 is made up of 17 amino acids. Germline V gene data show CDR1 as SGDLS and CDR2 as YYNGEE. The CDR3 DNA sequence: TGTGCCAGCAGCGCCCAATGGGGGGGAGGCTCGACAGATACGCAGTATTTT. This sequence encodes CASSAQWGGGSTDTQYF.

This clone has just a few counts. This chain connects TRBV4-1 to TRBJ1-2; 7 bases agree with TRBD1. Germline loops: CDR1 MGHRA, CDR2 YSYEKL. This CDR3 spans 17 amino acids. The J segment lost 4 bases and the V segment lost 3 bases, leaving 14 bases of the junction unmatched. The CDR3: CASSQGPQGRLGYGYTF. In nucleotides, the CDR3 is TGCGCCAGCAGCCAGGGTCCACAGGGGCGTCTTGGCTATGGCTACACCTTC.

The CDR3 DNA is TGTGCCAGCGGGGCCGAGACCGGGACTATCGAGCAGTACTTC. Translating it yields CASGAETGTIEQYF. The V gene is TRBV2, the J gene TRBJ2-7; 7 positions agree with TRBD2. V lost 8 bases to trimming and J lost 6 bases; unmatched junction nucleotides: 13. Per germline, CDR1 SNHLY and CDR2 FYNNEI. CDR3 size: 14 residues.

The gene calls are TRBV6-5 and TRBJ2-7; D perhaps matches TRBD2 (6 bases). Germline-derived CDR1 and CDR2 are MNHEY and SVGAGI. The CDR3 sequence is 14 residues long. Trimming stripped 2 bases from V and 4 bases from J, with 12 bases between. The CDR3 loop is CASSYISSAYEQYF. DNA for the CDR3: TGTGCCAGCAGTTACATATCTAGCGCGTACGAGCAGTACTTC.

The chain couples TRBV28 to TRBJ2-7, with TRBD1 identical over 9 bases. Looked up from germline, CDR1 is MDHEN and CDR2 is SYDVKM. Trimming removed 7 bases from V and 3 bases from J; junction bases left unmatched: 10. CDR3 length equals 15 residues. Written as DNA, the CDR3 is TGTGCCAGCAACCTTCGAGGACAGGGGCTCTACGAGCAGTACTTC. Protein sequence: CASNLRGQGLYEQYF. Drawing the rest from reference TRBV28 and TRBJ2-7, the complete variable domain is DVKVTQSSRYLVKRTGEKVFLECVQDMDHENMFWYRQDPGLGLRLIYFSYDVKMKEKGDIPEGYSVSREKKERFSLILESASTNQTSMYLCASNLRGQGLYEQYFGPGTRLTVT.

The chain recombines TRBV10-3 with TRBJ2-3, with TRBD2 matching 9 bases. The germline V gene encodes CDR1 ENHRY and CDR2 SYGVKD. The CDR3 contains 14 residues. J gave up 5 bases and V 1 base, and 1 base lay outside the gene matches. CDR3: CAISEFSGRDTQYF. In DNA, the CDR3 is TGTGCCATCAGTGAGTTTAGCGGGAGAGATACGCAGTATTTT.

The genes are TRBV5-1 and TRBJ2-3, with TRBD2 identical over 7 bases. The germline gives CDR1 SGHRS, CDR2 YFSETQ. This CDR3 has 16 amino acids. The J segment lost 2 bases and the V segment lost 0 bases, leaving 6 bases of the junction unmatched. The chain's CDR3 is CASSLEPAGYTDTQYF. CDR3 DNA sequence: TGCGCCAGCAGCTTGGAGCCAGCGGGGTACACAGATACGCAGTATTTT.

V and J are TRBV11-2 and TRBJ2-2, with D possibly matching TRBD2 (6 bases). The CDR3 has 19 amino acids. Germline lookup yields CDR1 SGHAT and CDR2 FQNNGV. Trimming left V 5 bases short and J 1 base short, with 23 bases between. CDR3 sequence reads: CASSKFRLLREMNTGELFF. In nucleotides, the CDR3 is TGTGCCAGCAGCAAGTTCAGGCTTTTGCGGGAAATGAACACCGGGGAGCTGTTTTTT.

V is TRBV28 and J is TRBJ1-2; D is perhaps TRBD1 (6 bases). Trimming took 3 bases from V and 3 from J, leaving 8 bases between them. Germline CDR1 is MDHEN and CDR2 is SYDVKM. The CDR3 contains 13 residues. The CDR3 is CASSFAGDYGYTF. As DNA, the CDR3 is TGTGCCAGCAGTTTCGCAGGGGACTATGGCTACACCTTC.

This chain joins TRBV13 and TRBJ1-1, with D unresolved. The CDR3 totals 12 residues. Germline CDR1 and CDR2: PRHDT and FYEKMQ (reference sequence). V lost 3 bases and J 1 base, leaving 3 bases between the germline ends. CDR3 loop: CASSLRNTEAFF. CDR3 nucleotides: TGTGCCAGCAGCTTGCGGAACACTGAAGCTTTCTTT. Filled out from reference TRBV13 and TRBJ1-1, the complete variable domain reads AAGVIQSPRHLIKEKRETATLKCYPIPRHDTVYWYQQGPGQDPQFLISFYEKMQSDKGSIPDRFSAQQFSDYHSELNMSSLELGDSALYFCASSLRNTEAFFGQGTRLTVV.

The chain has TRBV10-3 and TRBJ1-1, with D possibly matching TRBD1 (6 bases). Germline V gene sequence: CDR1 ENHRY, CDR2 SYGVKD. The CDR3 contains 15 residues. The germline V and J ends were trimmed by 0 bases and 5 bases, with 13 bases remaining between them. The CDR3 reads CAISESTGSGTEAFF. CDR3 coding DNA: TGTGCCATCAGTGAGTCTACAGGGTCGGGTACTGAAGCTTTCTTT.

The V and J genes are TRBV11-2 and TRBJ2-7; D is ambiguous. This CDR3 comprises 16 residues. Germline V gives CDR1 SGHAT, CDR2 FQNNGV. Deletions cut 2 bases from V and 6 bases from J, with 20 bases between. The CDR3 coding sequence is TGTGCCAGCAGCTTATGGTCAGTGGGCCTCTTGGGCGAGCAGTACTTC. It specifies CASSLWSVGLLGEQYF. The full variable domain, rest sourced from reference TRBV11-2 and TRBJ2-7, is EAGVAQSPRYKIIEKRQSVAFWCNPISGHATLYWYQQILGQGPKLLIQFQNNGVVDDSQLPKDRFSAERLKGVDSTLKIQPAKLEDSAVYLCASSLWSVGLLGEQYFGPGTRLTVT.

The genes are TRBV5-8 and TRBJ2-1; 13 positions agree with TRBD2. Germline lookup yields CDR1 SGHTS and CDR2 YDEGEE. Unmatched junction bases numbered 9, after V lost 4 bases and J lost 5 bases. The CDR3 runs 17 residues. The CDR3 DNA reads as TGTGCCAGCAGCCCTTGGACTAGCGGGAGTTTGAACAATGAGCAGTTCTTC. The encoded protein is CASSPWTSGSLNNEQFF.